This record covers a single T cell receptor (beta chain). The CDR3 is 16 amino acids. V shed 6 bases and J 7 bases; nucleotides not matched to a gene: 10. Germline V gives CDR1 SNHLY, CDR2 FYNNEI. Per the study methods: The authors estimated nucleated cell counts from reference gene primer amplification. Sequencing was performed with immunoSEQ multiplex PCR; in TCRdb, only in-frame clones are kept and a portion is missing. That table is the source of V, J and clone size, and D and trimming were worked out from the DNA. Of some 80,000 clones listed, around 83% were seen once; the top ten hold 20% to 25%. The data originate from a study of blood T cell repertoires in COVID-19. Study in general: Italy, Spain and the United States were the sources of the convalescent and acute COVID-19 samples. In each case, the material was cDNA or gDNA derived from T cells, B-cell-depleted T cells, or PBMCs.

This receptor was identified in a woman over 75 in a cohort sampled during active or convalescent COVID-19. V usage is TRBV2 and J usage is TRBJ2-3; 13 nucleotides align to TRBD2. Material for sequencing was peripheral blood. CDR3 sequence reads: CASRDWTSGRGNTQYF. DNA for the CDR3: TGTGCCAGCAGGGATTGGACTAGCGGGAGAGGGAATACGCAGTATTTT.